This TCR beta chain was profiled in a study of identifying expanded T cells in peripheral blood. TCRdb's table, derived via immunoSEQ multiplex PCR, lists solely in-frame clones and lacks some. The sample lists around 99,000 clones, 88% seen once, with 6.5% to 9% in the top ten. A single count supports this clone. This receptor was taken from a person aged 18 to 70 in good health. The sample consisted of blood.

The CDR3 nucleotides are TGTGCCAGTAGAAGACCGGGACAGAACACCGGGGAGCTGTTTTTT. Its protein product is CASRRPGQNTGELFF. V is TRBV19 and J is TRBJ2-2, with a tentative D call TRBD1 (6 bases). The CDR3 covers 15 residues. V lost 6 bases, J lost 1 base, and 12 bases lay in between. CDR1 and CDR2 from the germline V gene are LNHDA and SQIVND (reference sequence). Variable domain in full (rest from reference TRBV19 and TRBJ2-2): DGGITQSPKYLFRKEGQNVTLSCEQNLNHDAMYWYRQDPGQGLRLIYYSQIVNDFQKGDIAEGYSVSREKKESFPLTVTSAQKNPTAFYLCASRRPGQNTGELFFGEGSRLTVL.